This T cell receptor (beta chain) was obtained from a study of cytomegalovirus exposure and HLA in healthy donors. Across the study: Samples from HLA-typed donors yielded about 85 million unique TCRs in an early data release. General study points: In a later analysis, V- and J-gene trimming of beta chains associated with a DCLRE1C missense variant, replicated independently. Altogether, 150 to 200 TCR beta chains were recorded as cytomegalovirus-associated. The majority of TCR sequences were rare, yet some public TCRs appeared in many donors.

Concerning this clone: The antigen is not known.

PCR used 60 Vbeta primers and 13 Jbeta primers. The method was immunoSEQ multiplex PCR; TCRdb's version includes in-frame clones alone and lacks a portion of them. The table lists about 72,000 clones, approximately 80% of them singletons, with roughly 3.5% in the top ten. Germline V CDR1 and CDR2: LNHDA, SQIVND (reference sequence). V dropped 3 bases and J dropped 5; count of bases not matched to a gene: 7. There are 14 residues in the CDR3. The sample was PBMCs. This sequence joins TRBV19 and TRBJ2-7, with TRBD1 matching 7 bases. The receptor was isolated from a middle-aged man in good health and CMV-seronegative. CDR3 residues: CASSIRQGVHEQYF. The CDR3 DNA reads TGTGCCAGTAGTATCAGACAGGGAGTCCACGAGCAGTACTTC.